This T cell receptor (beta chain) was profiled in a study of blood T cell repertoires in COVID-19. In the study overall: Italy, Spain and the United States were the sources of the convalescent and acute COVID-19 samples.

The CDR3 loop spans 14 amino acids. The germline CDR1 and CDR2 sequences are LNHDA and SQIVND (reference sequence). V lost 5 bases and J lost 6, with 14 bases in between. Profiled with immunoSEQ multiplex PCR; TCRdb holds only in-frame clones, not every one. Of 300,000 or so clones in the sample, 80% to 90% are singletons; the top ten hold around 4%. Sequencing was done on a sample of PBMCs or T cells enriched from blood (not recorded which). The TCR sequence derives from a woman between 40 and 55 years old with acute COVID-19. The V call is TRBV19, the J call TRBJ1-5, with D unclear. CDR3 in DNA: TGTGCCAGTAGTCCCTCAGAGGGAAGTCAGCCCCAGCATTTT. Protein product: CASSPSEGSQPQHF.